These 21 T cell receptor beta chains came from one sample sequenced in a study of glioma-infiltrating T cells. The iRepertoire nested amplicon-rescue multiplex PCR amplified TCR alpha and beta CDR3s from RNA. TCRdb redid the calling of the multiplex PCR reads with MiXCR, one entry per CDR3 protein. Of fewer than 500,000 distinct CDR3 sequences in the sample, roughly 41% were seen once. Sequencing was done on a sample of glioma tissue, nonneoplastic brain tissue, or PBMCs (not recorded which). The receptor source for this set is a human donor with low-grade glioma or glioblastoma, undergoing nonglioma brain surgery, or in good health (not recorded which).

Comments on this clonotype: No conserved phenylalanine or tryptophan is present at the end of the CDR3, so a read error is the likely explanation. The DNA is left out, because the CDR3 cannot be placed on it with certainty; the CDR3 is given as TCRdb lists it. The chain carries TRBV12-3 or TRBV12-4 and TRBJ1-5; whether TRBD1, the table's D call, matches the DNA was not checked. The CDR3 numbers 15 amino acids, ends counted. The CDR3 protein is CASSLGGTANQPRHL.

This clonotype occurred a few times. The V and J genes are TRBV24-1 and TRBJ2-5; 9 positions agree with TRBD1. CDR1 KGHDR and CDR2 SFDVKD come from the germline V gene. The CDR3 runs 16 residues. With V trimmed by 4 bases and J by 0 bases, 5 bases remained unmatched. CDR3 sequence reads: CATSDSDRGYQETQYF. For the CDR3, the DNA is TGTGCCACCAGTGACTCCGACAGGGGGTACCAAGAGACCCAGTACTTC.

Concerning this clonotype itself: The junction shows a germline mismatch at one end, possibly a read error. This chain joins TRBV7-2 and TRBJ2-3; perhaps TRBD2 as D (5 bases). Germline CDR1 reads SGHTA; CDR2 reads FQGNSA. This CDR3 contains 15 residues. CDR3 residues: CASSLDSSRTDTQCF. CDR3 sequence (DNA): TGTGCCAGCAGCTTGGACTCTTCTCGCACAGATACGCAGTGTTTT.

CDR3: CASSLVPGQQYEQYF. The DNA for the CDR3 is TGTGCCAGCAGCTTAGTACCCGGGCAGCAATACGAGCAGTACTTC. The chain joins TRBV7-9 to TRBJ2-7; D remains ambiguous. Trimming removed 1 base from V and 4 bases from J, with 14 bases in between. Germline loops: CDR1 SEHNR, CDR2 FQNEAQ (reference sequence). This CDR3 comprises 15 residues.

This clonotype was counted at least ten times. This chain joins TRBV27 and TRBJ2-1; TRBD2 aligns across 9 bases. This CDR3 comprises 16 residues. The V gene end was trimmed by 1 base and the J gene end by 10 bases; junction bases not matched to a gene: 11. Germline V gives CDR1 MNHEY, CDR2 SMNVEV (reference sequence). For the CDR3, the DNA is TGTGCCAGCAGTTTATTAGGCGGGAGGGCCCCGAAGGAGCAGTTCTTC. Encoded protein: CASSLLGGRAPKEQFF.

This chain connects TRBV7-9 to TRBJ1-2; no clear D gene. The ends were cut back, 5 bases at V and 8 bases at J, with 12 bases in the middle. Germline assignment: CDR1 SEHNR and CDR2 FQNEAQ (reference sequence). The CDR3 loop spans 12 amino acids. The CDR3: CASSNGGDGYTF. Written as DNA, the CDR3 is TGTGCCAGCAGCAATGGAGGTGACGGCTACACCTTC.

V usage is TRBV12-3 or TRBV12-4 and J usage is TRBJ2-5; no reliable D call. V was cut by 2 bases and J by 5 bases, with 12 bases left in between. CDR3 length: 14 amino acids. CDR3 protein: CASSLPPQVETQYF. CDR3 nucleotide sequence: TGTGCCAGCAGTTTACCCCCCCAGGTCGAGACCCAGTACTTC.

At least ten counts were recorded for this clonotype. The chain is built from TRBV6-1 and TRBJ2-5, with 13 positions matching TRBD2. The germline CDR1 and CDR2 sequences are MNHNS and SASEGT. V gave up 3 bases and J gave up 3 bases; unmatched junction bases: 4. The CDR3 extends over 16 amino acids. CDR3 coding DNA: TGTGCCAGCAGTGATTTCGGACTAGCGGGAGAAGAGACCCAGTACTTC. Amino acid sequence: CASSDFGLAGEETQYF.

This clonotype showed up just a few times. The chain has TRBV27 and TRBJ2-1, with 13 bases aligning to TRBD2. Trimming took 7 bases from V and 5 from J; bases not matched to a gene: 5. CDR1 MNHEY and CDR2 SMNVEV come from the germline V gene (reference sequence). This CDR3 spans 15 amino acids. CDR3 DNA sequence: TGTGCCAGCACCCTGGGGACTAGCGGGAACAATGAGCAGTTCTTC. The encoded protein is CASTLGTSGNNEQFF.

Remarks on this clonotype: Compared with germline, one end of the junction differs, possibly owing to a read error. The CDR3 is CASSQDRSETPYF. As DNA, the CDR3 is TGCGCCAGCAGCCAAGATAGGAGCGAGACCCCGTACTTC. This chain links TRBV4-3 with TRBJ2-5; D is ambiguous. From germline, CDR1 is LGHNA and CDR2 YSLEER. The CDR3 runs 13 residues.

The chain carries TRBV20-1 and TRBJ2-7; TRBD2 aligns across 12 bases. V shed 0 bases and J 5 bases; nucleotides not matched to a gene: 5. From germline, CDR1 is DFQATT and CDR2 SNEGSKA (reference sequence). This CDR3 spans 15 amino acids. Here the CDR3 reads CSAREVTSGRNEQYF. In nucleotides, the CDR3 is TGCAGTGCTAGAGAAGTGACTAGCGGGAGAAACGAGCAGTACTTC.

The V and J genes are TRBV27 and TRBJ2-3; 10 bases fit TRBD2. Germline trimming cut 11 bases from V and 2 bases from J; bases unmatched to any gene: 7. The CDR3 length is 14 residues. Germline V gene data show CDR1 as MNHEY and CDR2 as SMNVEV (reference sequence). Written as DNA, the CDR3 is TGTGCCGGCAACCTAGCGGGAGTCACAGATACGCAGTATTTT. It is translated as CAGNLAGVTDTQYF.

The chain combines TRBV7-2 with TRBJ2-4; D might be TRBD2 (5 bases). The CDR3 extends over 13 amino acids. Trimming pared 7 bases from V and 4 bases from J, leaving 11 bases between. Germline loops: CDR1 SGHTA, CDR2 FQGNSA. This chain's CDR3 is CASTLDWKNIQYF. The DNA for the CDR3 is TGTGCCAGCACCCTGGACTGGAAAAACATTCAGTACTTC.

This clonotype has more than one count but fewer than ten. The chain joins TRBV20-1 to TRBJ2-1, with TRBD2 matching over 7 bases. The germline gives CDR1 DFQATT, CDR2 SNEGSKA (reference sequence). Trimming at V came to 1 base and at J to 0 bases, leaving 6 bases not matched to a gene. The CDR3 runs to 16 residues. This chain's CDR3 is CSARGASGDSYNEQFF. Written as DNA, the CDR3 is TGCAGTGCTAGAGGGGCAAGCGGGGACTCCTACAATGAGCAGTTCTTC.

This clonotype was found once. Just one base apart from a much larger clone, this may be a read error. The J gene is TRBJ2-1, the V gene TRBV6-2 or TRBV6-3, with 7 bases that match TRBD2. Germline assignment: CDR1 MNHEY and CDR2 SVGEGT. Unmatched junction bases numbered 11, after V lost 6 bases and J lost 6 bases. There are 15 residues in the CDR3. CDR3 bases: TGTGCCAGCAGATACACTAGCGTTACACCCAATGAGCAGTTCTTC. This gives the protein CASRYTSVTPNEQFF.

The rearrangement joins TRBV7-9 to TRBJ2-2; D tentatively fits TRBD1 or TRBD2 (6 bases each). V shed 5 bases and J shed 5 bases, with 18 bases lying between them. The CDR3 is 16 residues long. The germline V gene encodes CDR1 SEHNR and CDR2 FQNEAQ (reference sequence). The CDR3 is CASSPRRGLRTGELFF. The CDR3 region has the DNA TGTGCCAGCAGCCCTAGACGGGGGCTGCGGACCGGGGAGCTGTTTTTT.

The table lists this clonotype with a few counts. V gene TRBV4-1 combines with J gene TRBJ1-5; D possibly corresponds to TRBD1 (6 bases). The V and J ends lost 3 bases and 3 bases respectively, with 15 bases between them. This CDR3 is built from 16 residues. Per germline, CDR1 MGHRA and CDR2 YSYEKL. The CDR3 loop reads CASSHSDRHTNQPQHF. The CDR3 DNA is TGCGCCAGCAGCCATAGCGACAGGCACACCAATCAGCCCCAGCATTTT.

This clonotype appeared a few times. CDR3 coding DNA: TGCAGTGCTAGAACGGGGGGCTCGTCTTGGAATTCACCCCTCCACTTT. It codes for CSARTGGSSWNSPLHF. The V gene is TRBV20-1, the J gene TRBJ1-6, with D tentatively TRBD1 (6 bases). Germline CDR1 reads DFQATT; CDR2 reads SNEGSKA (reference sequence). The CDR3 has 16 residues. Deletions cut 2 bases from V and 7 bases from J, with 18 bases between.

The genes are TRBV20-1 and TRBJ2-5, with TRBD2 as a possible D gene (6 bases). Trimming cost V 1 base and J 2 bases, with 11 bases left between them. This CDR3 region has 14 residues. Looked up from germline, CDR1 is DFQATT and CDR2 is SNEGSKA (reference sequence). The CDR3 DNA reads as TGCAGTGCTAGAGTAGCCGGGAGACAAGAGACCCAGTACTTC. It yields the protein CSARVAGRQETQYF.

This clonotype was picked up many times. The chain couples TRBV6-2 or TRBV6-3 to TRBJ2-2; possible D gene TRBD2, 6 bases. This CDR3 region has 16 residues. Germline CDR1 and CDR2: MNHEY and SVGEGT. Trimming removed 6 bases at V and 0 bases at J, with 14 bases between. Written as DNA, the CDR3 is TGTGCCAGCAGCCTGATCGGCGGGACGAACACCGGGGAGCTGTTTTTT. It translates to CASSLIGGTNTGELFF.

This chain uses TRBV20-1 with TRBJ1-1; D gene unclear. Germline-derived CDR1 and CDR2 are DFQATT and SNEGSKA (reference sequence). Between the trimmed V and J ends, which lost 5 bases and 5 bases, there was a span of 18 bases. The CDR3 has 14 residues. CDR3 region: CSALDVRVGTEAFF. CDR3 bases: TGCAGTGCTCTAGATGTGAGAGTTGGGACTGAAGCTTTCTTT.